This T cell receptor (beta chain) is drawn from a study of monozygotic twins with inflammatory bowel disease. Broader study findings: Twins with IBD were found to have lower TCRbeta diversity (inverse Simpson) than healthy co-twins. Healthy twins shared more clonotypes with others than IBD patients, most markedly active ones.

Phlebotomy per donor yielded a single 2.5 ml blood sample. Turning to this clonotype: The antigen is undetermined.

Template switching was used to attach UMIs, which incorporated a 6-nucleotide sample barcode. Each CDR3 protein gets one entry in TCRdb, which reprocessed the 5' RACE reads and gives no DNA. Its table lists about 380,000 distinct CDR3 sequences. CDR3 length: 13 amino acids. The V gene's germline CDR1 is SGHDT and CDR2 YYEEEE. This rearrangement joins TRBV5-6 to TRBJ2-1. The sequenced sample was blood. The sequence came from a human donor with ulcerative colitis or Crohn's disease, or a healthy co-twin of an affected twin (not recorded which). The chain's CDR3 is CASSLDIGNEQFF.